This is a list of T cell receptor beta chains from one sample in a study of T cells in Graves' hyperthyroidism and ophthalmopathy. From the multiplex PCR reads, TCRdb called clonotypes with MiXCR, one entry per CDR3 protein. The sample includes about 560,000 distinct CDR3 sequences, 16% of them seen just once. Material: blood. The receptor set was obtained from a woman aged 18-35 years with Graves' hyperthyroidism. The CDR3 runs from the conserved cysteine through the conserved F or W. D genes are given only for firm matches. Rows may omit the clone size; those that give it use once, few, many or a size class.

TRBJ2-3,NA,TRBV7-3,TRBD2,TGTGCCAGCAGCATCCCTTCCCCTAGCGGGGGGGCGCGGGATACGCAGTATTTT,CASSIPSPSGGARDTQYF
TRBJ1-6,few,TRBV29-1,NA,TGCAGCGTTGCCCGGGACATAAATTCACCCCTCCACTTT,CSVARDINSPLHF
TRBJ2-5,NA,TRBV28,TRBD1,TGTGCCAGCAGTTTCCCCGGGACAGCCCAAGAGACCCAGTACTTC,CASSFPGTAQETQYF
TRBJ2-1,many,TRBV7-8,NA,TGTGCCAGCAGCCCCACTAGCTTTGAGCAGTTCTTC,CASSPTSFEQFF
TRBJ2-1,NA,TRBV19,NA,TGTGCCAGTAGTATTGCTTACAATGAGCAGTTCTTC,CASSIAYNEQFF
TRBJ2-7,many,TRBV30,TRBD1,TGTGCCTGGAGTGAGGGGGCAGGGGCCTACGAGCAGTACTTC,CAWSEGAGAYEQYF
TRBJ2-5,many,TRBV3-1,NA,TGTGCCAGCAGCCAAAGTGCGAGGGGGTCGGAGACCCAGTACTTC,CASSQSARGSETQYF
TRBJ1-5,many,TRBV2,NA,TGTGCCAGCAGTGACGGCAGCTTTAATCAGCCCCAGCATTTT,CASSDGSFNQPQHF
TRBJ2-7,many,TRBV5-6,NA,TGTGCCAGCAGCTTGGCAGGGGAGACCTACGAGCAGTACTTC,CASSLAGETYEQYF
TRBJ2-1,NA,TRBV7-2,TRBD2,TGTGCCAGCAGCAAGACTAGCGGGCTTTACAATGAGCAGTTCTTC,CASSKTSGLYNEQFF
TRBJ2-3,few,TRBV20-1,TRBD1,TGCAGTGCTGAGGTACAGGGGGCGCGAGATACGCAGTATTTT,CSAEVQGARDTQYF
TRBJ2-1,many,TRBV12-3/TRBV12-4,TRBD2,TGTGCCAGCAGTTTAGAGGGGACTAGCGGGAGAAAGGGGTCACACAATGAGCAGTTCTTC,CASSLEGTSGRKGSHNEQFF
TRBJ1-5,NA,TRBV12-3/TRBV12-4,NA,TGTGCCAGCAGTTTAGCGCGGGATTTGAGCAATCAGCCCCAGCATTTT,CASSLARDLSNQPQHF
TRBJ1-1,many,TRBV20-1,TRBD1,TGCAGTGCCAATAGCCGGGACAGCTACTTGAACACTGAAGCTTTCTTT,CSANSRDSYLNTEAFF
TRBJ1-1,few,TRBV6-1,NA,TGTGCCAGCAGAGGGATGAACACTGAAGCTTTCTTT,CASRGMNTEAFF
TRBJ1-1,many,TRBV28,NA,TGTGCCAGCAGTTTTCCAGTAATGAACACTGAAGCTTTCTTT,CASSFPVMNTEAFF
TRBJ2-3,many,TRBV7-9,NA,TGTGCCAGCAACGGCAGGGGAAACGTCACGCAGTATTTT,CASNGRGNVTQYF
TRBJ2-1,many,TRBV20-1,TRBD2,TGCAGTGCTAGAGACAGCCGACTAGCGGGAACCTACAATGAGCAGTTCTTC,CSARDSRLAGTYNEQFF
TRBJ1-1,NA,TRBV14,NA,TGTGCCAGCAGTATTCCGGGTCGGAGAACTGAAGCTTTCTTT,CASSIPGRRTEAFF
TRBJ2-2,NA,TRBV25-1,TRBD1,TGTGCCAGCAGTTCCTCCCCCGGGACAGCGAGCACCGGGGAGCTGTTTTTT,CASSSSPGTASTGELFF
TRBJ1-1,many,TRBV10-3,NA,TGTGCCATCAGTGAGAGGGTCTCTAGGGGGAACACTGAAGCTTTCTTT,CAISERVSRGNTEAFF
TRBJ2-7,few,TRBV24-1,TRBD1,TGTGCCACAATAGTTTTACCGGGACAGGGATCCTACGAGCAGTACTTC,CATIVLPGQGSYEQYF
TRBJ1-1,many,TRBV6-6,NA,TGTGCCAGCAGTTACTCGATTGGGGAAGGGACTGAAGCTTTCTTT,CASSYSIGEGTEAFF
TRBJ2-3,few,TRBV12-3/TRBV12-4,TRBD2,TGTGCCAGCAGTGGACTAGCCAACACAGATACGCAGTATTTT,CASSGLANTDTQYF
TRBJ2-1,NA,TRBV12-3/TRBV12-4,TRBD1,TGTGCCAGCAGTCACCCCAGGACAGGGGGCATGATAGCGCAGTTCTTC,CASSHPRTGGMIAQFF
TRBJ1-4,many,TRBV18,TRBD1,TGTGCCAGCTGGGGACAGACTAATGAAAAACTGTTTTTT,CASWGQTNEKLFF